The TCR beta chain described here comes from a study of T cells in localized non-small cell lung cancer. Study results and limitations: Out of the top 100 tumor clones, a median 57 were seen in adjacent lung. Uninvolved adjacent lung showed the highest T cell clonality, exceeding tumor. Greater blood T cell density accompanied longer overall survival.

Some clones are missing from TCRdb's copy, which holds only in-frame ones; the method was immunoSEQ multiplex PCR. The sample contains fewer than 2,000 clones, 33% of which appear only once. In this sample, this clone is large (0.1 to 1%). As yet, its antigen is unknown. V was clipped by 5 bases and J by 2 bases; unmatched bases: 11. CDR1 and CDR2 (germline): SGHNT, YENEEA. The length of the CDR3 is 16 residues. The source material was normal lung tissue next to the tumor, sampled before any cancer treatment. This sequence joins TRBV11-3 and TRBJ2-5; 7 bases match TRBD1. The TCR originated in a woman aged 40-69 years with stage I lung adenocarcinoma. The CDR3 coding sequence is TGTGCCAGCAGCACCAGGACGACAGGGCCACAAGAGACCCAGTACTTC. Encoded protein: CASSTRTTGPQETQYF.